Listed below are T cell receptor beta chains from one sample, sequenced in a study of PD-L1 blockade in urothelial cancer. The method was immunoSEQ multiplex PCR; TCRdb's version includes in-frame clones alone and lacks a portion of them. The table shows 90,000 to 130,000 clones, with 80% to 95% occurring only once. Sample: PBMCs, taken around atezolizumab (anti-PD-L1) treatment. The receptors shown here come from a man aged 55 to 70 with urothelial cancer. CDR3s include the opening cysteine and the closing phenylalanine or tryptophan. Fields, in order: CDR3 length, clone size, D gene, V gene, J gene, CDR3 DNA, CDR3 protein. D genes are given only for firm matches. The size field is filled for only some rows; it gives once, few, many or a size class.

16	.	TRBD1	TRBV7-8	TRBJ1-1	TGTGCCAGCAGCTACCTGACAGGGGAGGGAAAAACTGAAGCTTTCTTT	CASSYLTGEGKTEAFF
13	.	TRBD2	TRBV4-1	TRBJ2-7	TGCGCCAGCAGCACCCTAGCGGGGGACGAGCAGTACTTC	CASSTLAGDEQYF
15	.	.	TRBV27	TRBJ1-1	TGTGCCAGCAGTTTTCCCGGGATTGGCGAGACTGAAGCTTTCTTT	CASSFPGIGETEAFF
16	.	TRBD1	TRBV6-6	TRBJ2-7	TGTGCCAGCAGTTATTTACGGGGACAGGGCTTGGGCGAGCAGTACTTC	CASSYLRGQGLGEQYF
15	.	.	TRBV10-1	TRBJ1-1	TGCGCCAGCAGTGATGGGGCAGGGCTGAACACTGAAGCTTTCTTT	CASSDGAGLNTEAFF
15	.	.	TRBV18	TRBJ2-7	TGTGCCAGCTCACCGACGTTAACAAGCGAACACGAGCAGTACTTC	CASSPTLTSEHEQYF
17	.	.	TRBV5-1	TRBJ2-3	TGCGCCAGCAGCTTCTTACAGGGAATCCCTAGCACAGATACGCAGTATTTT	CASSFLQGIPSTDTQYF
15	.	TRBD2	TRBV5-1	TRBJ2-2	TGCGCCAGCCGCCGGGGGGGGGCGAACACCGGGGAGCTGTTTTTT	CASRRGGANTGELFF
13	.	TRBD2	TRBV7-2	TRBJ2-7	TGTGCCAGTCGACTAGCGGGAGGTTACGAGCAGTACTTC	CASRLAGGYEQYF
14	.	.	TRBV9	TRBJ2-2	TGTGCCAGCAGCGTAGTTCAGCGGACCGGGGAGCTGTTTTTT	CASSVVQRTGELFF
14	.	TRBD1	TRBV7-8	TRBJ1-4	TGTGCCAGCAGCTCCTGGACAGGGGAGGAAAAACTGTTTTTT	CASSSWTGEEKLFF
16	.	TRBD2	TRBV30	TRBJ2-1	TGTGCCTGGACCGGGACTAGCGGGGGGGACTACAATGAGCAGTTCTTC	CAWTGTSGGDYNEQFF
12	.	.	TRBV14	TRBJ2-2	TGTGCCAGCAGCTCAGTTCTCGGGGAGCTGTTTTTT	CASSSVLGELFF
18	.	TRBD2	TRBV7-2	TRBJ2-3	TGTGCCAGCAGCTTAGGGGCGATAGGCGGGAGACAAGCAGATACGCAGTATTTT	CASSLGAIGGRQADTQYF
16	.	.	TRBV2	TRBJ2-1	TGTGCCAGCAGTGAACGAGGAGCTAGCTCCTACAATGAGCAGTTCTTC	CASSERGASSYNEQFF
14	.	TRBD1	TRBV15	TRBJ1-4	TGTGCCACCAGCCGAGGGACAGGGGTCGAAAAACTGTTTTTT	CATSRGTGVEKLFF
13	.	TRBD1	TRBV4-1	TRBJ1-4	TGCGCCAGCAGCCAGGCGAGACAGGGCGGATTGTTTTTT	CASSQARQGGLFF
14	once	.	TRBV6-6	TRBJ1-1	TGTGCCAGCAGTCAGGGAAAATCGAACACTGAAGCTTTCTTT	CASSQGKSNTEAFF
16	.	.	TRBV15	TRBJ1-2	TGTGCCACCAGCAGAGATCTGCAGGGAAATCCAAAGAGTTACACCTTC	CATSRDLQGNPKSYTF
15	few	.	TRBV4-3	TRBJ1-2	TGCGCCAGCAGCCAAGATTATTCCAGATTTAATGGCTACACCTTC	CASSQDYSRFNGYTF
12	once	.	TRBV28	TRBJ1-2	TGTGCCAGCGGGGGCGGGAACTATGGCTACACCTTC	CASGGGNYGYTF
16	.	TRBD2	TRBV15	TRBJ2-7	TGTGCCACCAGCCACGGACTAGCGGGCGCACCCTACGAGCAGTACTTC	CATSHGLAGAPYEQYF
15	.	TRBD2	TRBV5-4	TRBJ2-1	TGTGCCAGCAGCTTCCCAAGCGGGGGGTTCAATGAGCAGTTCTTC	CASSFPSGGFNEQFF
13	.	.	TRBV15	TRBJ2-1	TGTGCCACCAGATCAGGGACTGCCAATGAGCAGTTCTTC	CATRSGTANEQFF
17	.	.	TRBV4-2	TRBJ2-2	TGTGCCAGCAGCTCCGACGCGGGGGCTCAGAACACCGGGGAGCTGTTTTTT	CASSSDAGAQNTGELFF
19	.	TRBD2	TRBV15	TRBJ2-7	TGTGCCACCAGCAGCAGGGGACTAGCGGGGAGGATTATCTCCTACGAGCAGTACTTC	CATSSRGLAGRIISYEQYF
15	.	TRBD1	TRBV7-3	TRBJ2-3	TGTGCCAGCAGCCTATCGACAGGGGCAATAGATACGCAGTATTTT	CASSLSTGAIDTQYF
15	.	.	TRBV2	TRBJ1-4	TGTGCCAGCAGTGTACCCGGAACAGGTAGTGGAAAACTGTTTTTT	CASSVPGTGSGKLFF
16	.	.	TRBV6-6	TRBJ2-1	TGTGCCAGCAGTCCTATTGTGGAACTATCGTACAATGAGCAGTTCTTC	CASSPIVELSYNEQFF
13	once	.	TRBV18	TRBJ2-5	TGTGCCAGCTCACAGCGACAGGATGAGACCCAGTACTTC	CASSQRQDETQYF
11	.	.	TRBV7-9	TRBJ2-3	TGTGCCAGCAGCTTATACGAGGCGCAGTATTTT	CASSLYEAQYF
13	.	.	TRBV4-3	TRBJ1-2	TGCGCCAGCAGCCGAGCAGGATCCGATGGCTACACCTTC	CASSRAGSDGYTF
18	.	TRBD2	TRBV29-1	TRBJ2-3	TGCAGCGTTGTCTCTAGCGGGGGGGCCTGGCCGGGCACAGATACGCAGTATTTT	CSVVSSGGAWPGTDTQYF
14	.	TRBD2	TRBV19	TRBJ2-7	TGTGCCAGTAGTGTGGGACTAGCCTCCTACGAGCAGTACTTC	CASSVGLASYEQYF
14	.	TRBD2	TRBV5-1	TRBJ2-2	TGCGCCAGCAGTGCGCGGGGGGACACCGGGGAGCTGTTTTTT	CASSARGDTGELFF
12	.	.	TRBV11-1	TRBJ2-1	TGTGCCAGCAGCTCCAACAGGGATGAGCAGTTCTTC	CASSSNRDEQFF
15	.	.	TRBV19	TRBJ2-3	TGTGCCAGTAGAGGGGTGGGGCGTCCCACAGATACGCAGTATTTT	CASRGVGRPTDTQYF
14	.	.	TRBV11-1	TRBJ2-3	TGTGCCAGCAGCTGGAGGGGGCCCTCAGATACGCAGTATTTT	CASSWRGPSDTQYF
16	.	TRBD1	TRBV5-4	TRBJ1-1	TGTGCCAGCAGCTTGGGGGGAGGACAGGGACGAACTGAAGCTTTCTTT	CASSLGGGQGRTEAFF
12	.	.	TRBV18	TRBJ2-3	TGTGCCAGCTCACCATCCGCAGATACGCAGTATTTT	CASSPSADTQYF
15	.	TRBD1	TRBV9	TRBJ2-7	TGTGCCAGCAGCGTAGCGGGACAGGGGGAGGTCGAGCAGTACTTC	CASSVAGQGEVEQYF
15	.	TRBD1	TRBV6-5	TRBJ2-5	TGTGCCAGCAGTACAAAGACAGGGAATCGGGAGACCCAGTACTTC	CASSTKTGNRETQYF
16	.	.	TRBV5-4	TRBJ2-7	TGTGCCAGCAGCTTGGGGACGGGACTGGGGAAGTACGAGCAGTACTTC	CASSLGTGLGKYEQYF
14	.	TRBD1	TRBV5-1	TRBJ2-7	TGCGCCAGCAGCCACGGACAGGGGACGTACGAGCAGTACTTC	CASSHGQGTYEQYF
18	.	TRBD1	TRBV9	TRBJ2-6	TGTGCCAGCAGCGTCCCGGGACAGGGGGACTCTGGGGCCAACGTCCTGACTTTC	CASSVPGQGDSGANVLTF
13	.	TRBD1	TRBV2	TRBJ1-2	TGTGCCAGCAGCGGGACAGATAACTATGGCTACACCTTC	CASSGTDNYGYTF
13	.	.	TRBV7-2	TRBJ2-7	TGTGCCAGCAGCTTAGCGATCGGGGGCGAGCAGTACTTC	CASSLAIGGEQYF